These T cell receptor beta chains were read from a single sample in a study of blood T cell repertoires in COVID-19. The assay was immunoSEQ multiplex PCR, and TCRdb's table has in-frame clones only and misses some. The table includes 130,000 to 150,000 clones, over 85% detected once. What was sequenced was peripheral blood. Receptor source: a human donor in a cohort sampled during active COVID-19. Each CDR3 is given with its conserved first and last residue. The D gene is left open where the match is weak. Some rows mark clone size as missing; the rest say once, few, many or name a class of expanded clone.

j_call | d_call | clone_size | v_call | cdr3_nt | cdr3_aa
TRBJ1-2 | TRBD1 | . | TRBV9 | TGTGCCAGCACCCGGACAGGTGCTAACTATGGCTACACCTTC | CASTRTGANYGYTF
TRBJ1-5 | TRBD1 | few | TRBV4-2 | TGTGCCAGCAGCCAACGACAGGGGACGGGTCAGCCCCAGCATTTT | CASSQRQGTGQPQHF
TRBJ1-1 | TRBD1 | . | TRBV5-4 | TGTGCCAGCAGTGACAGGGGGCCTGGAGCTTTCTTT | CASSDRGPGAFF
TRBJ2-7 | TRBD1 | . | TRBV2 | TGTGCCATCCGGGACAGGGGATCCTACGAGCAGTACTTC | CAIRDRGSYEQYF
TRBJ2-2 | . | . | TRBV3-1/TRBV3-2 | TGTGCCAGCAGCCAAGGTCCAGGTCGAACCGGGGAGCTGTTTTTT | CASSQGPGRTGELFF
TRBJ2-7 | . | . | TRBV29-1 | TGCAGCGTTGTTTGGCAGGAAAGCTACGAGCAGTACTTC | CSVVWQESYEQYF
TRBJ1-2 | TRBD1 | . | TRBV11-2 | TGTGCCAGCAGGAGAACAGGGGTCGAAAGCGGCTACACCTTC | CASRRTGVESGYTF
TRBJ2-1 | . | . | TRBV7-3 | TGTGCCAGCAGCTTATGGCCGGGTCCCTACAATGAGCAGTTCTTC | CASSLWPGPYNEQFF
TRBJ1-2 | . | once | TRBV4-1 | TGCGCCAGCAGCCAATCGGTTACGGTGAGGTATGGCTACACCTTC | CASSQSVTVRYGYTF
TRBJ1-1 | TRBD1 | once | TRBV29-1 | TGCAGCGTTGAACGAGGGGGACAGGGGGCGGAAGCTTTCTTT | CSVERGGQGAEAFF
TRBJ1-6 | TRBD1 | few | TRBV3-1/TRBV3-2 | TGTGCCAGCAGCCACGGGACAGGGAATTCACCCCTCCACTTT | CASSHGTGNSPLHF
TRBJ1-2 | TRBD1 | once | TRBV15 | TGTGCCACCAGCACTCGGACAGGGAATGGCTACACCTTC | CATSTRTGNGYTF
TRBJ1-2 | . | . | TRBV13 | TGTGCCAGCAGCCAAATGGATGGTCGGCGGGTCTATGGCTACACCTTC | CASSQMDGRRVYGYTF
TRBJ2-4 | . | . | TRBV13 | TGTGCCAGCAGCATCTGGGGGGGGCGAGGAATTCAGTACTTC | CASSIWGGRGIQYF
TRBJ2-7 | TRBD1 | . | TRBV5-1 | TGCGCCAGCAGCTTGGATGGGACAGGGCTCTACGAGCAGTACTTC | CASSLDGTGLYEQYF
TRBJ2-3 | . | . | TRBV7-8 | TGTGCCAGCAGCCGTCTGTCCGGGGGTTCAGATACGCAGTATTTT | CASSRLSGGSDTQYF
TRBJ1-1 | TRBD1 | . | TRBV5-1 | TGCGCCAGCAGCCCTAGACAGGGGAACACTGAAGCTTTCTTT | CASSPRQGNTEAFF
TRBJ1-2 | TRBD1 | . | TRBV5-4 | TGTGCCAGCAGCTTGGGGTGGGTACAGGGGTACTATGGCTACACCTTC | CASSLGWVQGYYGYTF
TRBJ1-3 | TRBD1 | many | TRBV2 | TGTGCCAGCAGTGACCCGACAGGGGGAGTCCTATATTTT | CASSDPTGGVLYF
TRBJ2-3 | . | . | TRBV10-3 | TGTGCCATCAGTGAGTCGGCAAAACCTCTGGATACGCAGTATTTT | CAISESAKPLDTQYF
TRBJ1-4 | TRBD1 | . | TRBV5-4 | TGTGCCAGCAGCCCACGACAGGGAGGTGAAAAACTGTTTTTT | CASSPRQGGEKLFF
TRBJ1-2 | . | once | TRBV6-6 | TGTGCCAGCAGTTCTAATCCGGTTAACTATGGCTACACCTTC | CASSSNPVNYGYTF
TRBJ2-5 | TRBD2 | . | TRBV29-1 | TGCAGCGTTGAAGTGTGGCTAGCGGGGGTCAAAAGGACCCAGTACTTC | CSVEVWLAGVKRTQYF
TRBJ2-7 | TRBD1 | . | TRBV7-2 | TGTGCCAGCAGCGCCCGGACAGGGCTGGAGCAGTACTTC | CASSARTGLEQYF
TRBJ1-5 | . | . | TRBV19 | TGTGCCAGTAGTATATATCAGAGCAATCAGCCCCAGCATTTT | CASSIYQSNQPQHF
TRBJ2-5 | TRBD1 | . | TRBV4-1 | TGCGCCAGCAGCCAAACTACTCTCCCGGGACAGGGGATGGAGACCCAGTACTTC | CASSQTTLPGQGMETQYF
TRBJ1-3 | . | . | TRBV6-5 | TGTGCCAGCAGTCCCACGGGTTCAAGAAACACCATATATTTT | CASSPTGSRNTIYF
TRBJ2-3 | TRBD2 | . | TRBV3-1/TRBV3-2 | TGTGCCAGCAGCCAAGGACAGCCTAGCGGGGGGGACGGCACAGATACGCAGTATTTT | CASSQGQPSGGDGTDTQYF
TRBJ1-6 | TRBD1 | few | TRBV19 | TGTGCCAGTAGTGAGGACAGGGATTATTCACCCCTCCACTTT | CASSEDRDYSPLHF